A single sample is the source of the 17 T cell receptor beta chains below, sequenced in a study of OX40 agonist ivuxolimab in advanced cancers. Sequencing used immunoSEQ multiplex PCR; TCRdb keeps in-frame clones, though not all of them. Here the sample spans approximately 86,000 clones, approximately 91% being singletons. Sequences were derived from CD4+ or CD8+ T cells sorted from blood, sampled in a trial of the OX40 agonist ivuxolimab. The receptors derive from an adult with an advanced solid tumor such as melanoma, head and neck, liver or kidney cancer.

J is TRBJ2-2 and V is TRBV2; 8 bases agree with TRBD2. V gave up 8 bases and J gave up 4 bases; unmatched junction bases: 6. The V gene's germline CDR1 is SNHLY and CDR2 FYNNEI. The CDR3 contains 14 residues. The CDR3 coding sequence is TGTGCCAGCGGGAGCGGGAGCACCACCGGGGAGCTGTTTTTT. Residues: CASGSGSTTGELFF.

The chain couples TRBV19 to TRBJ2-2, with 9 bases fitting TRBD1. Trimming at V came to 9 bases and at J to 5 bases, leaving 16 bases not matched to a gene. This CDR3 comprises 17 residues. Per the germline V gene, CDR1 is LNHDA and CDR2 is SQIVND (reference sequence). DNA of the CDR3: TGTGCCAGCCGTCGCCTTCGAACAGGGGGCGAAACCGGGGAGCTGTTTTTT. Protein product: CASRRLRTGGETGELFF.

This chain uses TRBV5-1 with TRBJ2-1; 9 bases align to TRBD1. CDR3 length: 14 amino acids. The germline CDR1 and CDR2 sequences are SGHRS and YFSETQ. Trimming at V came to 4 bases and at J to 4 bases, leaving 3 bases not matched to a gene. CDR3 in amino acids: CASSGGTGYNEQFF. The CDR3 DNA reads as TGCGCCAGCAGCGGCGGGACAGGGTACAATGAGCAGTTCTTC.

The chain has TRBV18 and TRBJ1-2, with 7 bases lining up with TRBD1. Trimming cost V 2 bases and J 4 bases; bases outside gene matches: 10. The length of the CDR3 is 16 residues. CDR1 is KGHSH, CDR2 LQKENI, per germline. CDR3 loop: CASSPTTGKGAYGYTF. CDR3 nucleotide sequence: TGTGCCAGCTCACCAACTACAGGGAAGGGGGCCTATGGCTACACCTTC.

This clone is a singleton in its sample. Other DNA sequences in this specimen translate into the identical CDR3. The chain's CDR3 is CASSLGGGETQYF. CDR3 sequence (DNA): TGCGCCAGCAGCCTGGGTGGAGGGGAGACCCAGTACTTC. V and J are TRBV5-1 and TRBJ2-5; TRBD2 is a possible D gene (6 bases). The CDR3 contains 13 residues. V shed 4 bases and J shed 5 bases, with 12 bases lying between them. Germline assignment: CDR1 SGHRS and CDR2 YFSETQ.

The chain links TRBV6-1 to TRBJ1-4; a weak D match, TRBD1 (5 bases). CDR1 MNHNS and CDR2 SASEGT come from the germline V gene. There are 14 residues in the CDR3. V was trimmed by 6 bases and J by 7 bases, leaving 15 bases between them. CDR3 sequence: CASRQAVGGEKLFF. CDR3 DNA sequence: TGTGCCAGCAGACAGGCCGTGGGAGGTGAAAAACTGTTTTTT.

J is TRBJ1-3 and V is TRBV28; maybe TRBD1 (6 bases). Germline values: CDR1 MDHEN, CDR2 SYDVKM. The CDR3 loop spans 15 amino acids. V was clipped by 3 bases and J by 4 bases, with 13 bases between them. This CDR3 reads CASSLSGAAGNTIYF. CDR3 nucleotides: TGTGCCAGCAGTTTGTCAGGGGCGGCAGGAAACACCATATATTTT.

The chain couples TRBV28 to TRBJ1-2; D is uncertain. The V gene lost 4 bases and the J gene lost 8 bases, with 14 bases spanning the gap. The CDR3 consists of 13 residues. Germline-derived CDR1 and CDR2 are MDHEN and SYDVKM. The CDR3 DNA reads as TGTGCCAGCAGTTCCCCTAGGAGCTTGGGCTACACCTTC. Translating gives CASSSPRSLGYTF.

The rearrangement joins TRBV6-5 to TRBJ2-1; weak D call: TRBD2 (6 bases). The CDR3 has 15 residues. The germline V and J ends were trimmed by 6 bases and 8 bases, with 20 bases remaining between them. Germline CDR1 and CDR2: MNHEY and SVGAGI. In DNA form, the CDR3 reads TGTGCCAGCAGACCTTTCGGAGGGTCTCGGGATGAGCAGTTCTTC. Translation gives CASRPFGGSRDEQFF.

This chain joins TRBV21-1 and TRBJ2-5; the table calls TRBD2, which could not be checked here. TRBV21-1 corresponds to a pseudogene. The CDR3 sequence is 15 residues long. The CDR3 spells CASSLGEGRRETQYF. The CDR3 DNA reads TGTGCCAGCAGCCTGGGGGAGGGGCGCAGGGAGACCCAGTACTTC.

The CDR3 DNA reads as TGTGCCAGCAGTTACTCGAATCGGCCCGGTACATATGAGCAGTTCTTC. As protein: CASSYSNRPGTYEQFF. The rearrangement joins TRBV6-5 to TRBJ2-1; unclear D gene. This CDR3 spans 16 amino acids. V shed 0 bases and J shed 8 bases, with 17 bases lying between them. In germline, CDR1 is MNHEY, CDR2 SVGAGI.

V and J are TRBV5-1 and TRBJ2-1; perhaps TRBD1 as D (6 bases). This CDR3 contains 13 residues. Germline CDR1 SGHRS, CDR2 YFSETQ. Trimming left V 3 bases short and J 5 bases short, with 9 bases between. The DNA of the CDR3 is TGCGCCAGCAGCTCGGACAGACACAATGAGCAGTTCTTC. This sequence encodes CASSSDRHNEQFF.

The chain carries TRBV21-1 and TRBJ2-1; the D segment call TRBD2 is taken from the table without a DNA check. TRBV21-1 counts as a pseudogene. The CDR3 loop spans 18 amino acids. CDR3 loop: CASSKIIGRAPGEDEQFF. CDR3 coding DNA: TGTGCCAGCAGCAAAATTATCGGGAGGGCCCCCGGGGAGGATGAGCAGTTCTTC.

The chain is built from TRBV28 and TRBJ2-5, with TRBD1 matching 9 bases. The end of the DNA is better explained by TRBJ2-7, so the J call may be wrong. The germline CDR1 and CDR2 sequences are MDHEN and SYDVKM. The CDR3 contains 15 residues. CDR3 sequence (DNA): TGTGCCAGCAGAGCAGGGGGGACAGGGCCCCACGAGCAGTACTTC. This translates into CASRAGGTGPHEQYF.

The chain employs TRBV19 and TRBJ1-2; TRBD1 agrees at 10 bases. The CDR3 sequence is 13 residues long. The V gene's germline CDR1 is LNHDA and CDR2 SQIVND (reference sequence). With 6 bases clipped from V and 7 bases from J, the junction kept 5 bases outside the gene matches. DNA for the CDR3: TGTGCCAGTAGACCGGGACAGGGGAGTGGCTACACCTTC. Its translation is CASRPGQGSGYTF.

This chain connects TRBV4-3 to TRBJ2-7; TRBD2 agrees at 8 bases. V was pared by 0 bases and J by 6 bases, with 10 bases of the junction left unmatched. CDR3 size: 16 residues. Germline assignment: CDR1 LGHNA and CDR2 YSLEER. The CDR3 sequence is CASSQEGAGAIGEQYF. The CDR3 region has the DNA TGCGCCAGCAGCCAAGAAGGAGCGGGGGCGATTGGCGAGCAGTACTTC.

This clone has more than one count but fewer than ten. This chain links TRBV28 with TRBJ2-7; D unclear. V shed 5 bases and J shed 4 bases, with 9 bases lying between them. In germline, CDR1 is MDHEN, CDR2 SYDVKM. The CDR3 runs 12 residues. Written as DNA, the CDR3 is TGTGCCAGCAGTGTGGCAGCATACGAGCAGTACTTC. It encodes CASSVAAYEQYF.